This T cell receptor beta chain originates from a study of OX40 agonist ivuxolimab in advanced cancers. Study-level information: The treatment was a fully human IgG2 OX40 agonist, ivuxolimab.

The table came from immunoSEQ multiplex PCR; TCRdb's copy has only in-frame clones and leaves some out. The table has 20,000 to 25,000 clones, 65% to 90% seen once. The CDR3 is 17 amino acids. The ends lost 1 base at V and 5 bases at J; junction bases unmatched: 7. CDR1 and CDR2 (germline): SEHNR, FQNEAQ (reference sequence). The specimen comprised CD4+ or CD8+ T cells sorted from blood, sampled in a trial of the OX40 agonist ivuxolimab. This sequence originates from an adult with an advanced solid tumor such as melanoma, head and neck, liver or kidney cancer. The V call is TRBV7-9, the J call TRBJ2-3; 12 positions match TRBD2. CDR3 DNA: TGTGCCAGCAGCTTAGAACTAGCGGGAGGCTTCATAGATACGCAGTATTTT. Translating gives CASSLELAGGFIDTQYF.